The 18 T cell receptor beta chains below come from one sample, sequenced in a study of T cell changes during pregnancy in multiple sclerosis. Clones were read by immunoSEQ multiplex PCR, and TCRdb kept only the in-frame ones, dropping some. The data show 50,000 or so clones, approximately 94% seen once. The sequencing here drew on CD4+ T cells from peripheral blood mononuclear cells, taken in the second trimester of pregnancy. Receptors originate from a female donor with multiple sclerosis, enrolled in a pregnancy study.

The gene calls are TRBV5-4 and TRBJ2-5; a possible D gene is TRBD2 (6 bases). There are 16 residues in the CDR3. V gave up 7 bases and J gave up 5 bases, with 24 bases separating them. From germline, CDR1 is SGHNT and CDR2 YYREEE (reference sequence). CDR3 residues: CASSLVGVGGSETQYF. The CDR3 region has the DNA TGTGCCAGCTCCCTGGTGGGAGTTGGGGGGTCGGAGACCCAGTACTTC.

The J gene is TRBJ1-4, the V gene TRBV4-3; TRBD1 aligns across 9 bases. Trimming took 5 bases from V and 3 from J; bases not matched to a gene: 7. Per germline, CDR1 LGHNA and CDR2 YSLEER. This CDR3 contains 16 residues. The CDR3, as DNA: TGCGCCAGCAGCTGGGCGGACAGGGGAGCTAATGAAAAACTGTTTTTT. This codes for CASSWADRGANEKLFF.

The V call is TRBV6-5, the J call TRBJ1-6; D remains unclear. V lost 6 bases and J 7 bases, leaving 16 bases between the germline ends. Germline V gene lookup returns CDR1 MNHEY and CDR2 SVGAGI. The CDR3 extends over 15 amino acids. CDR3 sequence (DNA): TGTGCCAGCAGGAACACTCGGGGAAGGAATTCACCCCTCCACTTT. Its protein is CASRNTRGRNSPLHF.

This clone was detected only a few times. The chain combines TRBV19 with TRBJ1-4; no clear D gene. The CDR3 length is 12 residues. Trimming removed 5 bases from V and 8 bases from J, with 9 bases in between. Per the germline V gene, CDR1 is LNHDA and CDR2 is SQIVND (reference sequence). This chain's CDR3 is CASSHLREKLFF. CDR3 DNA sequence: TGTGCCAGTAGTCACCTCAGGGAAAAACTGTTTTTT.

The genes are TRBV2 and TRBJ1-6; 7 bases map to TRBD1. CDR1 and CDR2 (germline): SNHLY, FYNNEI. V was clipped by 6 bases and J by 7 bases; unmatched bases: 6. The CDR3 totals 14 residues. CDR3 sequence (DNA): TGTGCCAGCAGGGAGGGACAGAAGAATTCACCCCTCCACTTT. Translation gives CASREGQKNSPLHF.

The sample holds a few counts of this clone. The rearrangement joins TRBV7-6 to TRBJ2-7; the match to TRBD1 covers 8 bases. Germline V lookup: CDR1 SGHVS, CDR2 FNYEAQ. The CDR3 extends over 15 amino acids. J gave up 2 bases and V 4 bases, and 7 bases lay outside the gene matches. The CDR3 nucleotides are TGTGCCAGCAGCTCCCAGGGGGCGGGGACCTACGAGCAGTACTTC. Translated: CASSSQGAGTYEQYF.

The gene calls are TRBV7-8 and TRBJ2-5; D might be TRBD1 (6 bases). Germline assignment: CDR1 SGHVS and CDR2 FQNEAQ. V lost 4 bases, J lost 2 bases, and 8 bases lay in between. The CDR3 has 13 amino acids. This CDR3 is CASSWTEQETQYF. In DNA form, the CDR3 reads TGTGCCAGCAGCTGGACAGAGCAAGAGACCCAGTACTTC.

The chain is built from TRBV27 and TRBJ2-2; 11 bases are a match to TRBD2. The germline gives CDR1 MNHEY, CDR2 SMNVEV (reference sequence). The CDR3 length is 17 residues. V dropped 2 bases and J dropped 7; count of bases not matched to a gene: 9. The CDR3 DNA sequence: TGTGCCAGCAGTTTAGGGCGACTAGCGGGGAGGGACGGGGAGCTGTTTTTT. Its protein is CASSLGRLAGRDGELFF.

This rearrangement joins TRBV5-4 to TRBJ2-7; possible D gene TRBD1, 5 bases. The CDR3 is 16 residues long. V was clipped by 4 bases and J by 4 bases, with 21 bases between them. Looked up from germline, CDR1 is SGHNT and CDR2 is YYREEE (reference sequence). CDR3 sequence reads: CASSAGPTEYVYEQYF. The CDR3 coding sequence is TGTGCCAGCAGCGCCGGACCGACAGAATATGTATACGAGCAGTACTTC.

The rearrangement links TRBV19 to TRBJ2-7; D may be TRBD1 (6 bases). V dropped 5 bases and J dropped 9 bases, with 20 bases sitting between them. The germline V gene has CDR1 LNHDA and CDR2 SQIVND (reference sequence). This CDR3 comprises 14 residues. The CDR3 loop is CASSQQGTGSRQYF. CDR3 nucleotide sequence: TGTGCCAGTAGTCAACAGGGTACAGGAAGTCGGCAGTACTTC.

The chain carries TRBV4-3 and TRBJ2-1, with a weak D call TRBD1 (7 bases). This CDR3 region has 18 residues. V dropped 0 bases and J dropped 6 bases, with 21 bases sitting between them. Germline CDR1 and CDR2: LGHNA and YSLEER. CDR3 sequence (DNA): TGCGCCAGCAGCCAAGAAAGGGGGCGGGGAATCTTTCCCAATGAGCAGTTCTTC. This gives the protein CASSQERGRGIFPNEQFF.

This sequence joins TRBV7-2 and TRBJ2-7; D is uncertain. CDR1 and CDR2 from the germline V gene are SGHTA and FQGNSA. The CDR3 contains 12 residues. Trimming removed 4 bases from V and 0 bases from J, with 4 bases in between. The CDR3 DNA follows: TGTGCCAGCAGCTCGAGCTCCTACGAGCAGTACTTC. This encodes CASSSSSYEQYF.

V is TRBV11-2 and J is TRBJ2-2; 9 nucleotides line up with TRBD1. This CDR3 region has 16 residues. Germline lookup yields CDR1 SGHAT and CDR2 FQNNGV. Germline trimming cut 0 bases from V and 5 bases from J; bases unmatched to any gene: 4. This chain's CDR3 is CASSLDNRGRTGELFF. In DNA form, the CDR3 reads TGTGCCAGCAGCTTAGATAACAGGGGGCGAACCGGGGAGCTGTTTTTT. Full variable domain (remainder filled in from reference TRBV11-2 and TRBJ2-2): EAGVAQSPRYKIIEKRQSVAFWCNPISGHATLYWYQQILGQGPKLLIQFQNNGVVDDSQLPKDRFSAERLKGVDSTLKIQPAKLEDSAVYLCASSLDNRGRTGELFFGEGSRLTVL.

This chain uses TRBV6-5 with TRBJ2-1, with D hard to call. Germline-derived CDR1 and CDR2 are MNHEY and SVGAGI. CDR3 size: 12 residues. V dropped 10 bases and J dropped 7 bases, with 14 bases sitting between them. The CDR3 coding sequence is TGTGCCACCCGAACGGCGAGGAATGAGCAGTTCTTC. The encoded protein is CATRTARNEQFF.

The rearrangement joins TRBV5-1 to TRBJ2-2; TRBD1 is a possible D gene (6 bases). The CDR3 loop spans 15 amino acids. Trimming shortened V by 3 bases and J by 4 bases, and 13 bases separated the two germline ends. In germline, CDR1 is SGHRS, CDR2 YFSETQ. The CDR3 DNA reads TGCGCCAGCAGCTCAATTAGGGGGAGCACCGGGGAGCTGTTTTTT. This encodes CASSSIRGSTGELFF.

The chain links TRBV9 to TRBJ1-1, with D unclear. Between the trimmed V and J ends, which lost 0 bases and 0 bases, there was a span of 3 bases. CDR1 SGDLS and CDR2 YYNGEE come from the germline V gene. The CDR3 consists of 13 residues. This CDR3 is CASSVALNTEAFF. CDR3 DNA: TGTGCCAGCAGCGTAGCTTTGAACACTGAAGCTTTCTTT.

The V and J genes are TRBV7-3 and TRBJ2-7, with D perhaps TRBD1 (6 bases). Trimming took off 10 bases at V and 3 bases at J, with 28 bases between the two ends. There are 17 residues in the CDR3. Germline CDR1 SGHTA, CDR2 FQGTGA. In nucleotides, the CDR3 is TGTGCCACCACCACAACCCTATCCTGGGACAAACACTACGAGCAGTACTTC. It yields the protein CATTTTLSWDKHYEQYF.

The chain employs TRBV1 and TRBJ1-4; the D segment call TRBD1 is taken from the table without a DNA check. TRBV1 is tagged as a pseudogene. The CDR3 spans 15 residues. The CDR3 sequence: CTSSQAGSTNEKLFF. CDR3 DNA sequence: TGCACCAGCAGCCAAGCAGGTTCTACTAATGAAAAACTGTTTTTT.